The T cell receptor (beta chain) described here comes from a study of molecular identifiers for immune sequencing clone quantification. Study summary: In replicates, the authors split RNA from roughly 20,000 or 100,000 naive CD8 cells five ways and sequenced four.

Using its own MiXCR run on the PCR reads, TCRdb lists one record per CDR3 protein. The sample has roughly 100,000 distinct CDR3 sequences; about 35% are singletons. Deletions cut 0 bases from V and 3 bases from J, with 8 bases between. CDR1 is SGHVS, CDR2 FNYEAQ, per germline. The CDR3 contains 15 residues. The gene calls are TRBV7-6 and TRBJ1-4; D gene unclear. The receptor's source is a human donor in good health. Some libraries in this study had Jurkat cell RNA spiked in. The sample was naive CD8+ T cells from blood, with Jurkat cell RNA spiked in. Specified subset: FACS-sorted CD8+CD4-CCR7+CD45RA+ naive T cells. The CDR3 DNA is TGTGCCAGCAGCTTAGCTTGGGCCGCTAATGAAAAACTGTTTTTT. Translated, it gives CASSLAWAANEKLFF.